This T cell receptor (beta chain) was documented in a study of blood T cell repertoires in COVID-19. Study-wide context: Acute-phase and convalescent COVID-19 samples originated in the United States, Italy and Spain. Sources were T cells, B-cell-depleted T cells, or PBMCs; the material itself was cDNA or gDNA.

Repertoires were generated with immunoSEQ multiplex PCR, while TCRdb's copy carries only in-frame clones and drops some. This table has roughly 30,000 clones, more than 70% appearing once. Trimming stripped 1 base from V and 2 bases from J, with 21 bases between. This CDR3 is 18 amino acids long. Looked up from germline, CDR1 is LNHNV and CDR2 is YYDKDF (reference sequence). The origin of this receptor is a human donor in a cohort sampled during active COVID-19. The material sequenced was peripheral blood. The rearrangement links TRBV15 to TRBJ2-7, with a weak D call TRBD2 (5 bases). In nucleotides, the CDR3 is TGTGCCACCAGCAGAGTTAGGGAGAGGTTAAGGGTCCCCTACGAGCAGTACTTC. Translated: CATSRVRERLRVPYEQYF.